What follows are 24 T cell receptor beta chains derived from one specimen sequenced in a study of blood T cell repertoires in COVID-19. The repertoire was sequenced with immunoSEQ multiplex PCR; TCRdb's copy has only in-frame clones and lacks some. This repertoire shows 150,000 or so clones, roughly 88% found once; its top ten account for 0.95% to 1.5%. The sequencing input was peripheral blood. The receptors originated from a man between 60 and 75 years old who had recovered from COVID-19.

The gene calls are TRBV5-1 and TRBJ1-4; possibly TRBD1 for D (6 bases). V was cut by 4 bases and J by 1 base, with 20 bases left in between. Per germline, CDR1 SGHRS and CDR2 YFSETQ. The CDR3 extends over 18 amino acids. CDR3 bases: TGCGCCAGCAGCGAGATCCCGACAGGCTTAGGAACTAATGAAAAACTGTTTTTT. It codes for CASSEIPTGLGTNEKLFF.

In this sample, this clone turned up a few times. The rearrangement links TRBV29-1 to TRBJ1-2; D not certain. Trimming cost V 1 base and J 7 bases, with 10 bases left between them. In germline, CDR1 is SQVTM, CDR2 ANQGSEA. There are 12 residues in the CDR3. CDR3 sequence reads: CSVEGGAAGYTF. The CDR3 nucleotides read TGCAGCGTTGAAGGGGGAGCGGCTGGCTACACCTTC. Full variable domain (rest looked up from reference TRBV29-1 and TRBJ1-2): SAVISQKPSRDICQRGTSLTIQCQVDSQVTMMFWYRQQPGQSLTLIATANQGSEATYESGFVIDKFPISRPNLTFSTLTVSNMSPEDSSIYLCSVEGGAAGYTFGSGTRLTVV.

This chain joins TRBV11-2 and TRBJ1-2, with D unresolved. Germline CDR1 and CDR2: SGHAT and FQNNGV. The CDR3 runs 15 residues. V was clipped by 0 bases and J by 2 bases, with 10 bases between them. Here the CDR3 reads CASSLEAGMNYGYTF. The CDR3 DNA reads TGTGCCAGCAGCTTAGAGGCAGGCATGAACTATGGCTACACCTTC.

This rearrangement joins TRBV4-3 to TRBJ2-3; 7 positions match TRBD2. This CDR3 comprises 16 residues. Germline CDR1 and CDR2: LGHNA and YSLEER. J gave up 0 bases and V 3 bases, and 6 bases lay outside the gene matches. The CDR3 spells CASSHGGGGSTDTQYF. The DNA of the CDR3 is TGCGCCAGCAGCCATGGGGGGGGAGGGAGCACAGATACGCAGTATTTT.

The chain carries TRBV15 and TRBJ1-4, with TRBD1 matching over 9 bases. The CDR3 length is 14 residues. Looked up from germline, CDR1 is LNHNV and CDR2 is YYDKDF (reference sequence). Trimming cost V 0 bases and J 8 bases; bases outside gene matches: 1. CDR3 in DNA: TGTGCCACCAGCAGAGAGGGACAGGGCGAAAAACTGTTTTTT. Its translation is CATSREGQGEKLFF. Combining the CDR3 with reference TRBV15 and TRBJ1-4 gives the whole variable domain DAMVIQNPRYQVTQFGKPVTLSCSQTLNHNVMYWYQQKSSQAPKLLFHYYDKDFNNEADTPDNFQSRRPNTSFCFLDIRSPGLGDTAMYLCATSREGQGEKLFFGSGTQLSVL.

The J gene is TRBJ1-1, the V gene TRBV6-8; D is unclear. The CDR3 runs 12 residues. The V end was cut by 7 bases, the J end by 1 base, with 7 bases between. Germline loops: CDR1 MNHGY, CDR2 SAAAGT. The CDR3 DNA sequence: TGTGCCAGCATAGTGTGGAACACTGAAGCTTTCTTT. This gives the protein CASIVWNTEAFF.

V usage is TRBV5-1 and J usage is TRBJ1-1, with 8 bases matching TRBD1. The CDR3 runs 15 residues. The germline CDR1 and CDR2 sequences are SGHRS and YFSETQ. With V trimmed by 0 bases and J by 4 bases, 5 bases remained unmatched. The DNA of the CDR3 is TGCGCCAGCAGCTTGGGGACAGGGATCGTCACTGAAGCTTTCTTT. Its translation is CASSLGTGIVTEAFF.

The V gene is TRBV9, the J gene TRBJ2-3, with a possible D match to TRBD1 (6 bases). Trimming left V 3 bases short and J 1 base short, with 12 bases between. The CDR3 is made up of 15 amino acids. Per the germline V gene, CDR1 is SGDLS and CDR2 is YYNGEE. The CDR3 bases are TGTGCCAGCAGCGCGGGGACATATGGCACAGATACGCAGTATTTT. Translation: CASSAGTYGTDTQYF. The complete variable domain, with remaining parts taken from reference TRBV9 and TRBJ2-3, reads DSGVTQTPKHLITATGQRVTLRCSPRSGDLSVYWYQQSLDQGLQFLIQYYNGEERAKGNILERFSAQQFPDLHSELNLSSLELGDSALYFCASSAGTYGTDTQYFGPGTRLTVL.

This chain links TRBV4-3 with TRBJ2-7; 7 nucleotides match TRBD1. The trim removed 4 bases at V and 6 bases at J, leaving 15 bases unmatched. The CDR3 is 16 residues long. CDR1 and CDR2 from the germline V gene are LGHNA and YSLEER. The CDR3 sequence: CASSREPGTASAEQYF. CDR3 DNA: TGCGCCAGCAGCCGAGAGCCCGGGACAGCCAGCGCCGAGCAGTACTTC.

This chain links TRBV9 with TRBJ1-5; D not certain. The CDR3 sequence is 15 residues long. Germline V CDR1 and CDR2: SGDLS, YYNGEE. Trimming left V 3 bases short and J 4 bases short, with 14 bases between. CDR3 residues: CASSAGVHGNQPQHF. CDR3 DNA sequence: TGTGCCAGCAGCGCCGGAGTCCACGGGAATCAGCCCCAGCATTTT.

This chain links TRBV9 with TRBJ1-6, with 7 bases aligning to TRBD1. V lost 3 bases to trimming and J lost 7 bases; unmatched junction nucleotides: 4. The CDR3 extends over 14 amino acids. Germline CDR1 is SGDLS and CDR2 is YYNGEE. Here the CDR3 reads CASSDRTGNSPLHF. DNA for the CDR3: TGTGCCAGCAGCGACCGGACAGGCAATTCACCCCTCCACTTT.

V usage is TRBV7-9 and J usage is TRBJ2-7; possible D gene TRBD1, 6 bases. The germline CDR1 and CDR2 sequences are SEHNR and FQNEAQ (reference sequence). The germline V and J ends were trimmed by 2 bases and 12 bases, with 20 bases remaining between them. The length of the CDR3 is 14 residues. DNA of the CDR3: TGTGCCAGCAGCTTAAATAGCGAACAGGGCAGGGGGTACTTC. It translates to CASSLNSEQGRGYF.

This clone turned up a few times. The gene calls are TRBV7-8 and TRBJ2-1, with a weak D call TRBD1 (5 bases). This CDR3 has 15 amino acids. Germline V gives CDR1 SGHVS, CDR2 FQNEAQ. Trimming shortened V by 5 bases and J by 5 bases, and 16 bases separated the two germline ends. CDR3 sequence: CASSPFRERDNEQFF. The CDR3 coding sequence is TGTGCCAGCAGCCCGTTCAGGGAACGTGACAATGAGCAGTTCTTC.

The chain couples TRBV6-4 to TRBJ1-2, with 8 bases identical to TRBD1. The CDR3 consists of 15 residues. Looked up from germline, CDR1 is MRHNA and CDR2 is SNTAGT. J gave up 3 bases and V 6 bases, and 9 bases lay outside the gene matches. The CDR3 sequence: CASSARTGSDYGYTF. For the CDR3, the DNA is TGTGCCAGCAGCGCCCGGACAGGGTCAGACTATGGCTACACCTTC.

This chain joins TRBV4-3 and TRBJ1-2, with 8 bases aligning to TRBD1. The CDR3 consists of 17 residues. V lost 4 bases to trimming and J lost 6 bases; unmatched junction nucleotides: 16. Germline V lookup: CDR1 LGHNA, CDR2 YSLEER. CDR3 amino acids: CASSRSLQGAQVDGYTF. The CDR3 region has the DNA TGCGCCAGCAGCCGTTCACTCCAGGGGGCGCAGGTGGATGGCTACACCTTC.

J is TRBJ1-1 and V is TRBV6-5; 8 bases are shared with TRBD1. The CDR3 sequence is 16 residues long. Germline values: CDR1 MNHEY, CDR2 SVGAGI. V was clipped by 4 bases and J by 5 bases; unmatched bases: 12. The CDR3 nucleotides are TGTGCCAGCAGTTCCTTACAAACAGGGGGAAGAACTGAAGCTTTCTTT. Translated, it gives CASSSLQTGGRTEAFF.

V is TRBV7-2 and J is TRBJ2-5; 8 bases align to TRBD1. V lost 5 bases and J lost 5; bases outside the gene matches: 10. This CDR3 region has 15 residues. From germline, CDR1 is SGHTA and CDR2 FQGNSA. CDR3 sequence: CASSTSGGSGETQYF. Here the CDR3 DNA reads TGTGCCAGCAGCACTTCAGGGGGCAGTGGGGAGACCCAGTACTTC.

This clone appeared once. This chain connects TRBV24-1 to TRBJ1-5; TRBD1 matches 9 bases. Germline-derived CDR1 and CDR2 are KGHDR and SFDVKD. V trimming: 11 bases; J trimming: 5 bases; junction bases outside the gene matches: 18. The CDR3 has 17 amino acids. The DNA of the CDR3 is TGTGCCATCCTTCTGGGACAGGGCCTACCTAGGGATCAGCCCCAGCATTTT. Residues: CAILLGQGLPRDQPQHF.

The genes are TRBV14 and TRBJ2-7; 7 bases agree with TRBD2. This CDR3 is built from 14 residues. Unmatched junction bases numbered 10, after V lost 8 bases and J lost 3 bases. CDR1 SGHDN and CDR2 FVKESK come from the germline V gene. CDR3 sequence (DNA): TGTGCCAGCCCCCCGGGGGGTACCTACTACGAGCAGTACTTC. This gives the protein CASPPGGTYYEQYF.

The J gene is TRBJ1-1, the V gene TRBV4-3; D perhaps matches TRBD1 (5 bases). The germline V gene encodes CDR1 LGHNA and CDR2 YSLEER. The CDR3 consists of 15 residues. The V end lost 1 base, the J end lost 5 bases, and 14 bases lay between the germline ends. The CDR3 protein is CASSQGTRRETEAFF. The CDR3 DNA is TGCGCCAGCAGCCAAGGGACAAGGAGGGAGACTGAAGCTTTCTTT.

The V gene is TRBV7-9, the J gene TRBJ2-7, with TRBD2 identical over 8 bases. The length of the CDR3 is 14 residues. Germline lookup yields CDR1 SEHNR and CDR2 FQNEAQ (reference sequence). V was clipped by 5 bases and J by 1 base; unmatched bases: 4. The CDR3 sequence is CASSPRGGSYEQYF. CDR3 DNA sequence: TGTGCCAGCAGCCCCCGGGGGGGATCCTACGAGCAGTACTTC.

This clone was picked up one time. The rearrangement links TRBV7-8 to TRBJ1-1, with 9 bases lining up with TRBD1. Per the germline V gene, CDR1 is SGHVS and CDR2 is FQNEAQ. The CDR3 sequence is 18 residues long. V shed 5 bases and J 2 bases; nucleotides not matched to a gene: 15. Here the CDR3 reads CASSVTSGTGRLNTEAFF. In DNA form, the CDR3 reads TGTGCCAGCAGCGTTACTTCCGGGACAGGGAGGTTAAACACTGAAGCTTTCTTT.

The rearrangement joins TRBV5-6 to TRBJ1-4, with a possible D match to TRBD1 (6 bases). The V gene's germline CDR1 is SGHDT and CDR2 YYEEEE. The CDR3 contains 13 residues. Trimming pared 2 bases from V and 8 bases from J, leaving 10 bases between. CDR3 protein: CASSFQGSEKLFF. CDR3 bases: TGTGCCAGCAGCTTCCAGGGGTCGGAAAAACTGTTTTTT.

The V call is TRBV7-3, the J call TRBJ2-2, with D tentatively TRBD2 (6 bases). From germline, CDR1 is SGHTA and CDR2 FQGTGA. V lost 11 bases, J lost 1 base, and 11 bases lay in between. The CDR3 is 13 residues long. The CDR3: CASSRGNTGELFF. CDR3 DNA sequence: TGTGCCTCCTCGCGGGGGAACACCGGGGAGCTGTTTTTT.